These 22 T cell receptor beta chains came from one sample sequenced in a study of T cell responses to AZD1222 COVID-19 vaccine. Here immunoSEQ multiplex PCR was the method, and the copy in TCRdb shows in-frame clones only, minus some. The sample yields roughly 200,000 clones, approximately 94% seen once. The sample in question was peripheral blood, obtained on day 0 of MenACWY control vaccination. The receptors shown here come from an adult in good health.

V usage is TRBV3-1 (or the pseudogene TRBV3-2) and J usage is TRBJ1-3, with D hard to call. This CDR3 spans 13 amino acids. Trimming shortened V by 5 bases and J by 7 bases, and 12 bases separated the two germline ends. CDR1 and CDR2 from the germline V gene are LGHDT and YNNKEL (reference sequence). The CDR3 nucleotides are TGTGCCAGCAGCTCCGGGAGACCTAACACCATATATTTT. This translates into CASSSGRPNTIYF.

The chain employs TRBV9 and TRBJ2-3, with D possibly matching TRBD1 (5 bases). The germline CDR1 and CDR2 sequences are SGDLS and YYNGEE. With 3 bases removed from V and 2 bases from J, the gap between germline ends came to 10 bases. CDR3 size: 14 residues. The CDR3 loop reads CASSADSFTDTQYF. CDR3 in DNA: TGTGCCAGCAGCGCCGACAGCTTCACAGATACGCAGTATTTT.

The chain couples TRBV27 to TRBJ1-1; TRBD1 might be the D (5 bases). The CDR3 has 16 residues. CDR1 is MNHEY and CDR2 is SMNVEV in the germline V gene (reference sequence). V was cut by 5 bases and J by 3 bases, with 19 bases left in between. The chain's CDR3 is CASSLYSTDYYTEAFF. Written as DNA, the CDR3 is TGTGCCAGCAGTCTCTATTCGACAGATTATTACACTGAAGCTTTCTTT.

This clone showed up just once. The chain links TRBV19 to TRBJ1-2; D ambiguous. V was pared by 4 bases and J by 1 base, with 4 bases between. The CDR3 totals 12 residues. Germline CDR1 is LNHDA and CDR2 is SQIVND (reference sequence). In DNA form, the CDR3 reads TGTGCCAGTAGTAAGGGTAACTATGGCTACACCTTC. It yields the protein CASSKGNYGYTF.

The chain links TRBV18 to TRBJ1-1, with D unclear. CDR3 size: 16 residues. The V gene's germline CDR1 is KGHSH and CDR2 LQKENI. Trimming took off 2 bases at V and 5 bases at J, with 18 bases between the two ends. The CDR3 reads CASSPSINFGETEAFF. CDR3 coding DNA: TGTGCCAGCTCACCAAGTATTAATTTCGGAGAGACTGAAGCTTTCTTT.

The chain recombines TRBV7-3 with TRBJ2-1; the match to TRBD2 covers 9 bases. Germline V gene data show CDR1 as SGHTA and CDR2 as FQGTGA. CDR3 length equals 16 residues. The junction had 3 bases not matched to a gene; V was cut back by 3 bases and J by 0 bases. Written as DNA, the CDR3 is TGTGCCAGCAGCTTGCTAGCGGGGAGCTCCTACAATGAGCAGTTCTTC. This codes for CASSLLAGSSYNEQFF.

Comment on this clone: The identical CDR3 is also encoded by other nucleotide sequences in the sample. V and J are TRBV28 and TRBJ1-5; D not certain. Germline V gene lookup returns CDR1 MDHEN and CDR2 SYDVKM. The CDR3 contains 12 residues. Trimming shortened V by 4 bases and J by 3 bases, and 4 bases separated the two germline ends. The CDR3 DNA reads TGTGCCAGCAGTTCCCTCAATCAGCCCCAGCATTTT. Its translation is CASSSLNQPQHF.

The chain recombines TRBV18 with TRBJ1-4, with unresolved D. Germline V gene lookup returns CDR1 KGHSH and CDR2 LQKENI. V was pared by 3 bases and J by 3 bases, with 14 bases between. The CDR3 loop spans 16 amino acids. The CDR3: CASSPLNPAANEKLFF. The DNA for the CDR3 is TGTGCCAGCTCACCCCTGAACCCGGCGGCTAATGAAAAACTGTTTTTT. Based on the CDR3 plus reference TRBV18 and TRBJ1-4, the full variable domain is NAGVMQNPRHLVRRRGQEARLRCSPMKGHSHVYWYRQLPEEGLKFMVYLQKENIIDESGMPKERFSAEFPKEGPSILRIQQVVRGDSAAYFCASSPLNPAANEKLFFGSGTQLSVL.

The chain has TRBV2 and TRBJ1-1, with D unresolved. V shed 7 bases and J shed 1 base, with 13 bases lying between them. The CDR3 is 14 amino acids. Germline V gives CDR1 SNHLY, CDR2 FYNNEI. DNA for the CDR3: TGTGCCAGCATAGGTCCCCTAGGGAACACTGAAGCTTTCTTT. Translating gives CASIGPLGNTEAFF.

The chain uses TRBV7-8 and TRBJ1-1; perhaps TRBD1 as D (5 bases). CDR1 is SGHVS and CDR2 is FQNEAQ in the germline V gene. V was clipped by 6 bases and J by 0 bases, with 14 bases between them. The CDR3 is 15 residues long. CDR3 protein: CASRVTGRMNTEAFF. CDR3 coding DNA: TGTGCCAGCAGAGTTACGGGACGGATGAACACTGAAGCTTTCTTT.

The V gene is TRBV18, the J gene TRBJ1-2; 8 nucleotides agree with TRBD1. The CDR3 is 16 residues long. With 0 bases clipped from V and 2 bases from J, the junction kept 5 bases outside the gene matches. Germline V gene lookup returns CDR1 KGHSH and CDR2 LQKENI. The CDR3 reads CASSPPVRGLNYGYTF. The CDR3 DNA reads TGTGCCAGCTCACCACCGGTCAGGGGGCTAAACTATGGCTACACCTTC.

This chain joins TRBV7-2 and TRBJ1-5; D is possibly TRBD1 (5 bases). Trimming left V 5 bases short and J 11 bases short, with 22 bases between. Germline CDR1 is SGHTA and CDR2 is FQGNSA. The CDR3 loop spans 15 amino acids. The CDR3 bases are TGTGCCAGCAGCCCCCTGGCCCAGGGCCAGGGAGCCCAGCATTTT. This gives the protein CASSPLAQGQGAQHF.

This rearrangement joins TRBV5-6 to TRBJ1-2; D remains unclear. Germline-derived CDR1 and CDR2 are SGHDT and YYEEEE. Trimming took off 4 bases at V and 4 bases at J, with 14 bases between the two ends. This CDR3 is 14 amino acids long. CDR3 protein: CASSPKRGGYGYTF. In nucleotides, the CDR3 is TGTGCCAGCAGCCCAAAGCGGGGTGGCTATGGCTACACCTTC.

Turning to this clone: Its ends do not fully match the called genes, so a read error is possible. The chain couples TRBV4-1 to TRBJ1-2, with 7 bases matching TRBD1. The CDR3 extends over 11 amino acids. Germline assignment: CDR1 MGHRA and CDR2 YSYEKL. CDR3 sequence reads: CASSQSKGQHF. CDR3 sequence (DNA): TGCGCCAGCAGCCAATCAAAGGGACAGCACTTC.

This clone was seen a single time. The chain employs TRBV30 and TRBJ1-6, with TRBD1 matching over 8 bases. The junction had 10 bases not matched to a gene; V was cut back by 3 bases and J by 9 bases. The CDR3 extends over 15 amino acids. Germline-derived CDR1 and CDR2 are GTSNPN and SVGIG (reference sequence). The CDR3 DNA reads TGTGCCTGGAGAGGCAACAGGGGGGTAGGTTCACCCCTCCACTTT. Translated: CAWRGNRGVGSPLHF.

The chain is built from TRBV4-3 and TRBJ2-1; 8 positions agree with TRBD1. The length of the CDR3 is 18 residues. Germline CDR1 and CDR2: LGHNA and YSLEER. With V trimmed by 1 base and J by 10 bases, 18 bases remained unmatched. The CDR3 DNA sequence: TGCGCCAGCAGCCAAGTCTGGGGGTCGGGACAGGCAACGAGGGAGCAGTTCTTC. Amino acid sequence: CASSQVWGSGQATREQFF.

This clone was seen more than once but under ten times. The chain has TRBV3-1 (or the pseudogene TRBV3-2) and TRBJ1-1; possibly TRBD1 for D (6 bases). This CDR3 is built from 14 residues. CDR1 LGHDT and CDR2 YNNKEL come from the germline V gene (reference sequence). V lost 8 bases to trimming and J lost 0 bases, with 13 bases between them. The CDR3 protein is CASAPRTVNTEAFF. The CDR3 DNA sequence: TGTGCCAGCGCCCCGAGGACAGTGAACACTGAAGCTTTCTTT.

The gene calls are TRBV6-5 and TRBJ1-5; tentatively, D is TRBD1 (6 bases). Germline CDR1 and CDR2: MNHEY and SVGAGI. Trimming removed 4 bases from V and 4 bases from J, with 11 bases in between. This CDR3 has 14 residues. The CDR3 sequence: CASSFTGINQPQHF. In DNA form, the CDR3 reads TGTGCCAGCAGTTTCACAGGGATTAATCAGCCCCAGCATTTT.

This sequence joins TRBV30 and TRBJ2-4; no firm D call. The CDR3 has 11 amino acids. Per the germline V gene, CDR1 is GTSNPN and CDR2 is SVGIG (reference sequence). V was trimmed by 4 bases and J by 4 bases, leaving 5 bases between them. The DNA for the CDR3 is TGTGCCTGGACAGTTAAAAACATTCAGTACTTC. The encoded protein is CAWTVKNIQYF.

The CDR3 DNA reads TGTGCCAGTAGTACACAGGGAAACTTCTATGGCTACACCTTC. It specifies CASSTQGNFYGYTF. The chain combines TRBV19 with TRBJ1-2; D might be TRBD1 (6 bases). CDR3 length: 14 amino acids. The ends were cut back, 4 bases at V and 4 bases at J, with 13 bases in the middle. Germline V gene lookup returns CDR1 LNHDA and CDR2 SQIVND (reference sequence). Combining the CDR3 with reference TRBV19 and TRBJ1-2 gives the whole variable domain DGGITQSPKYLFRKEGQNVTLSCEQNLNHDAMYWYRQDPGQGLRLIYYSQIVNDFQKGDIAEGYSVSREKKESFPLTVTSAQKNPTAFYLCASSTQGNFYGYTFGSGTRLTVV.

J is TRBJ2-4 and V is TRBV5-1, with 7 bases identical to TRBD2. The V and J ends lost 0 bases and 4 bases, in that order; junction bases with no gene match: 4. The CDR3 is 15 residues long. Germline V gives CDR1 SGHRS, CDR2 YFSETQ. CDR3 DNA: TGCGCCAGCAGCTTGGCGGGGGGAATTAAAAACATTCAGTACTTC. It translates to CASSLAGGIKNIQYF.

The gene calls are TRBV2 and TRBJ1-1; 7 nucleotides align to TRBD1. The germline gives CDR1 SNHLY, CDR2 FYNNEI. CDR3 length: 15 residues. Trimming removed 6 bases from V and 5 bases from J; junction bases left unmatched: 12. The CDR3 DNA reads TGTGCCAGCAGAGCTCTAGGCAGGGGGGGAACTGAAGCTTTCTTT. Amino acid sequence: CASRALGRGGTEAFF.